These 9 T cell receptor beta chains share one sample of origin, sequenced in a study of blood T cell repertoires in COVID-19. The data were produced by immunoSEQ multiplex PCR, yet TCRdb's version contains in-frame clones alone and is incomplete. The table shows more than 25,000 clones, with 75% to 85% occurring only once. Sequenced input: peripheral blood. The receptors stem from a human donor in a cohort sampled during active COVID-19.

The chain has TRBV6-5 and TRBJ2-7, with 8 bases lining up with TRBD1. Germline trimming cut 11 bases from V and 0 bases from J; bases unmatched to any gene: 9. CDR3 length: 14 residues. The V gene's germline CDR1 is MNHEY and CDR2 SVGAGI. Written as DNA, the CDR3 is TGTGCCGGGGCTCAGGGGGCCACCTCCTACGAGCAGTACTTC. It encodes CAGAQGATSYEQYF.

This chain uses TRBV3-1 (or the pseudogene TRBV3-2) with TRBJ1-1; tentatively, D is TRBD1 (5 bases). Germline V gene data show CDR1 as LGHDT and CDR2 as YNNKEL (reference sequence). This CDR3 is 14 amino acids long. The V end was cut by 3 bases, the J end by 8 bases, with 16 bases between. CDR3 nucleotides: TGTGCCAGCAGCCAGGAATTCCCTCGGACAGAAGCTTTCTTT. This encodes CASSQEFPRTEAFF.

The chain links TRBV27 to TRBJ2-3; 7 bases match TRBD1. Germline CDR1 is MNHEY and CDR2 is SMNVEV (reference sequence). The CDR3 is 13 residues long. The V and J ends lost 6 bases and 3 bases, in that order; junction bases with no gene match: 3. The CDR3 sequence: CASSSTGTDTQYF. For the CDR3, the DNA is TGTGCCAGCAGCTCGACAGGGACAGATACGCAGTATTTT.

This clone was counted once. V usage is TRBV6-5 and J usage is TRBJ1-5; D is uncertain. The CDR3 length is 12 residues. Per germline, CDR1 MNHEY and CDR2 SVGAGI. Trimming took 10 bases from V and 7 from J, leaving 14 bases between them. The CDR3: CATTRGRQPQHF. In nucleotides, the CDR3 is TGTGCCACCACGAGAGGGAGGCAGCCCCAGCATTTT.

The chain uses TRBV5-5 and TRBJ1-3; D is unclear. The CDR3 runs to 14 residues. Germline V gene data show CDR1 as SGHKS and CDR2 as YYEKEE (reference sequence). V was cut by 0 bases and J by 0 bases, with 4 bases left in between. CDR3 bases: TGTGCCAGCAGCTTGGCTCTCTCTGGAAACACCATATATTTT. This gives the protein CASSLALSGNTIYF.

The chain has TRBV19 and TRBJ1-4, with D maybe TRBD1 (6 bases). CDR1 is LNHDA, CDR2 SQIVND, per germline (reference sequence). The CDR3 loop spans 14 amino acids. V lost 6 bases, J lost 5 bases, and 13 bases lay in between. DNA for the CDR3: TGTGCCAGTAGCCAGACAGGAAGAAATGAAAAACTGTTTTTT. Protein product: CASSQTGRNEKLFF.

The chain joins TRBV4-2 to TRBJ2-1; D is perhaps TRBD2 (7 bases). V lost 0 bases and J lost 4, with 13 bases in between. The germline V gene has CDR1 LGHNA and CDR2 YNFKEQ. The CDR3 is 16 amino acids. The CDR3 region has the DNA TGTGCCAGCAGCCAAGATAACGGGGGGCTTTACAATGAGCAGTTCTTC. Residues: CASSQDNGGLYNEQFF.

The genes are TRBV18 and TRBJ2-5; 8 bases line up with TRBD1. Germline V CDR1 and CDR2: KGHSH, LQKENI. Unmatched junction bases numbered 8, after V lost 0 bases and J lost 5 bases. This CDR3 spans 16 amino acids. CDR3 amino acids: CASSPPSAQGAETQYF. The CDR3 nucleotides are TGTGCCAGCTCACCACCCTCTGCGCAGGGGGCTGAGACCCAGTACTTC. Supplemented by reference TRBV18 and TRBJ2-5, the full variable domain reads NAGVMQNPRHLVRRRGQEARLRCSPMKGHSHVYWYRQLPEEGLKFMVYLQKENIIDESGMPKERFSAEFPKEGPSILRIQQVVRGDSAAYFCASSPPSAQGAETQYFGPGTRLLVL.

The chain employs TRBV4-2 and TRBJ1-2; D unresolved. In germline, CDR1 is LGHNA, CDR2 YNFKEQ. CDR3 length: 14 residues. V was shortened by 1 base and J by 0 bases, with 6 bases between the two germline ends. CDR3 amino acids: CASSQVGSNYGYTF. CDR3 nucleotides: TGTGCCAGCAGCCAAGTCGGGTCTAACTATGGCTACACCTTC.